Listed below are T cell receptor beta chains from one sample, sequenced in a study of identical twins. TCRdb reprocessed the 5' RACE reads via MiXCR and lists one record per CDR3 protein. The table records around 1.7 million distinct CDR3 sequences, under 35% of them present only once. Material: cord blood. All receptors come from a newborn girl in good health. Both conserved end residues are part of each CDR3. D genes are given only for firm matches. Rows give clone size only sometimes, using once, few, many, or a class for an expanded clone.

TRBV2	.	many	TRBJ2-7	CASISQGRPYEQYF	TGTGCCAGCATTAGTCAGGGAAGGCCCTACGAGCAGTACTTC
TRBV21-1	.	few	TRBJ2-4	CASSPSRQLAKNIQYF	TGTGCCAGCAGCCCTTCTCGACAGCTAGCCAAAAACATTCAGTACTTC
TRBV20-1	TRBD2	.	TRBJ2-4	CSAPLTSGRSYNEQYF	TGCAGTGCCCCCTTGACTAGCGGGAGATCCTACAATGAGCAGTACTTC
TRBV5-6	.	.	TRBJ1-1	CASSFPSNRVNTEAFF	TGTGCCAGCAGCTTTCCGTCTAACAGGGTTAACACTGAAGCTTTCTTT
TRBV12-3/TRBV12-4	TRBD2	.	TRBJ2-3	CASSPSGSRSTDTQYF	TGTGCCAGCAGTCCTAGCGGGAGCCGAAGCACAGATACGCAGTATTTT
TRBV18	TRBD2	.	TRBJ2-1	CASPPRTSGAYNEQFF	TGTGCCAGCCCACCGAGGACTAGCGGAGCATACAATGAGCAGTTCTTC
TRBV3-1	TRBD2	many	TRBJ2-1	CASGLAGIDEQFF	TGTGCCAGCGGACTAGCGGGAATCGATGAGCAGTTCTTC
TRBV11-2	.	many	TRBJ2-1	CASSGGGYNEQFF	TGTGCCAGCAGTGGAGGGGGCTACAATGAGCAGTTCTTC
TRBV5-1	TRBD2	few	TRBJ2-5	CASSLGRERETQYF	TGCGCCAGCAGCTTGGGGCGGGAGAGAGAGACCCAGTACTTC
TRBV15	.	many	TRBJ2-1	CATSRAGSGPNNEQFF	TGTGCCACCAGCAGAGCTGGTAGCGGACCCAACAATGAGCAGTTCTTC
TRBV27	.	.	TRBJ2-3	CASSPPALVGDTQYF	TGTGCCAGCAGCCCGCCGGCTCTGGTAGGAGATACGCAGTATTTT
TRBV2	TRBD2	few	TRBJ2-7	CASTRGLGPYEQYF	TGTGCCAGCACCAGAGGACTAGGGCCCTACGAGCAGTACTTC
TRBV4-2	TRBD1	.	TRBJ1-1	CASSQARQGSMNTEAFF	TGTGCCAGCAGCCAAGCCCGACAGGGATCCATGAACACTGAAGCTTTCTTT
TRBV7-6	.	.	TRBJ2-6	CASSLVLESGANVLTF	TGTGCCAGCAGCTTAGTTTTGGAATCTGGGGCCAACGTCCTGACTTTC
TRBV12-3/TRBV12-4	TRBD2	few	TRBJ2-1	CASRLGLAGDNEQFF	TGTGCCAGCAGGTTAGGACTAGCGGGAGACAATGAGCAGTTCTTC
TRBV10-3	.	few	TRBJ2-5	CAISGGERETQYF	TGTGCCATCAGTGGGGGGGAGAGGGAGACCCAGTACTTC
TRBV20-1	.	few	TRBJ1-1	CSASLRVQNTEAFF	TGCAGTGCTAGCCTAAGAGTCCAGAACACTGAAGCTTTCTTT
TRBV24-1	.	.	TRBJ2-7	CATGWGPSYNEQYF	TGTGCCACCGGATGGGGGCCCTCCTACAATGAGCAGTACTTC
TRBV7-9	.	few	TRBJ2-7	CASSLAGEPYEQYF	TGTGCCAGCAGCTTAGCGGGAGAACCCTACGAGCAGTACTTC
TRBV15	.	few	TRBJ2-3	CATSRADQIPTTQYF	TGTGCCACCAGCAGAGCCGATCAGATACCGACTACGCAGTATTTT
TRBV20-1	TRBD1	few	TRBJ1-5	CSARVLGQANQPQHF	TGCAGTGCTAGAGTCCTGGGACAGGCAAATCAGCCCCAGCATTTT
TRBV28	TRBD1	.	TRBJ1-5	CASRAGSGGYQPQHF	TGTGCCAGCAGGGCTGGGTCAGGGGGTTATCAGCCCCAGCATTTT
TRBV25-1	TRBD2	once	TRBJ2-1	CASSDQAGYGAEQFF	TGTGCCAGCAGTGATCAAGCGGGATATGGGGCTGAGCAGTTCTTC
TRBV29-1	TRBD1	many	TRBJ1-2	CSVDRTGYGYTF	TGCAGCGTTGACAGGACAGGCTATGGCTACACCTTC